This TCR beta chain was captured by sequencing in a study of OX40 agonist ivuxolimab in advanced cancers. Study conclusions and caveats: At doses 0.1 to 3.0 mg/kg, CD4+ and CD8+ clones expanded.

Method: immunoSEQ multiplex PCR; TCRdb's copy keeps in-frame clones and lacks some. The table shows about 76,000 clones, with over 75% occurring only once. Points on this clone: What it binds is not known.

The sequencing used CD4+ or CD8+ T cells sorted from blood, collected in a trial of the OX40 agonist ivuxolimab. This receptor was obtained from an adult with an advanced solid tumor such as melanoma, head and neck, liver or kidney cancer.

The CDR3 nucleotides read TGTGCCAGCAGCGTAGATGGGACAGGGTCCCGGGGGCAGTACTTC. Translation gives CASSVDGTGSRGQYF. V is TRBV9 and J is TRBJ2-7; 9 bases fit TRBD1. CDR1 and CDR2 (germline): SGDLS, YYNGEE. This CDR3 is built from 15 residues. V shed 0 bases and J 9 bases; nucleotides not matched to a gene: 10.